Listed below are T cell receptor beta chains from one sample, sequenced in a study of blood T cell repertoires in COVID-19. Method: immunoSEQ multiplex PCR; TCRdb's copy keeps in-frame clones and lacks some. This table has around 260,000 clones, around nine tenths appearing once. Sequencing was performed on peripheral blood. Source of these receptors: a woman aged 60-70 years with COVID-19, enrolled during active disease. The CDR3 runs from the conserved cysteine through the conserved F or W. Fields, in order: V gene, J gene, D gene, clone size, CDR3 DNA, CDR3 protein. The D gene is left open where the match is weak. The listing skips clone size in some rows; elsewhere it reads once, few, many or a size class.

>TRBV11-3|TRBJ1-3|TRBD1|-
TGTGCCAGCAGCCTAGGGACAGGCGCTGGAAACACCATATATTTT
CASSLGTGAGNTIYF
>TRBV28|TRBJ1-4|-|-
TGTGCCAGCAGACGAAACAGGGTACCTAATGAAAAACTGTTTTTT
CASRRNRVPNEKLFF
>TRBV14|TRBJ1-3|-|-
TGTGCCAGCAGCCAAGATTCCTTCGGAGGAACGGCGGACACCATATATTTT
CASSQDSFGGTADTIYF
>TRBV19|TRBJ1-1|-|-
TGTGCCAGTAACCCCTTCTCGACAGGAATGAACACTGAAGCTTTCTTT
CASNPFSTGMNTEAFF
>TRBV5-1|TRBJ2-2|-|-
TGCGCCAGCAGCTTGGCCCTTACCGGGGAGCTGTTTTTT
CASSLALTGELFF
>TRBV15|TRBJ2-3|TRBD2|-
TGTGCCACCAGCAGACCGACTAGCGGGAGCACAGATACGCAGTATTTT
CATSRPTSGSTDTQYF
>TRBV18|TRBJ1-1|TRBD1|-
TGTGCCAGCTCACCGTTGGGACAGGGGGCCACTGAAGCTTTCTTT
CASSPLGQGATEAFF
>TRBV2|TRBJ2-4|-|-
TGTGCCAGCAGCCGTGAACATCTAGCCAAAAACATTCAGTACTTC
CASSREHLAKNIQYF
>TRBV28|TRBJ1-1|-|-
TGTGCCAGCAGTCGACTAATGAACACTGAAGCTTTCTTT
CASSRLMNTEAFF
>TRBV19|TRBJ1-5|-|-
TGTGCCAGTAGTATCCTGAAGACAGAGACTAGCAATCAGCCCCAGCATTTT
CASSILKTETSNQPQHF
>TRBV7-9|TRBJ1-4|TRBD1|-
TGTGCCAGCAGTCAAGGGACAGAATTTAATGAAAAACTGTTTTTT
CASSQGTEFNEKLFF
>TRBV19|TRBJ1-5|-|-
TGTGCCAGTAGTATATCGTCAGTTAGCAATCAGCCCCAGCATTTT
CASSISSVSNQPQHF
>TRBV30|TRBJ2-1|-|once
TGTGCCTGGAGCCGTACGCCTATCCACTCCTACAATGAGCAGTTCTTC
CAWSRTPIHSYNEQFF
>TRBV6-2/TRBV6-3|TRBJ2-1|-|-
TGTGCCAGCAGTACAGGGCCCAGCTCCTACAATGAGCAGTTCTTC
CASSTGPSSYNEQFF